Following are 28 T cell receptor beta chains from one sample sequenced in a study of blood T cell repertoires in COVID-19 (dated by TCRdb to the early 2020s). Receptor libraries were prepared by the immunoSEQ multiplex PCR assay. Imported from immuneACCESS, the table was reduced by TCRdb to in-frame sequences with V and J called. These copies leave out some clones; in studies compared against another copy, an unresolved V gene accounts for under half, and the cause of the remainder is not known. The sample profile shows 35,000 to 55,000 clones; approximately 90% of them were found once. The ten largest clones represent about 7.7% of the sample. Sequencing was performed on peripheral blood. The receptor source for this set is a man between 60 and 70 years old with active COVID-19.

The genes are TRBV4-1 and TRBJ2-4, with TRBD2 matching 8 bases. The CDR3 consists of 19 residues. J gave up 2 bases and V 3 bases, and 15 bases lay outside the gene matches. Germline CDR1 and CDR2: MGHRA and YSYEKL. DNA of the CDR3: TGCGCCAGCAGCCATCCCGGACTAGCTGGGGTTGGAACCAAAAACATTCAGTACTTC. It specifies CASSHPGLAGVGTKNIQYF.

This chain links TRBV28 with TRBJ1-2; D may be TRBD1 (5 bases). The CDR3 extends over 15 amino acids. Germline assignment: CDR1 MDHEN and CDR2 SYDVKM. V shed 0 bases and J shed 7 bases, with 15 bases lying between them. Here the CDR3 DNA reads TGTGCCAGCAGTTTATGGTTTATGGGCGGGGGTGGCTACACCTTC. Protein sequence: CASSLWFMGGGGYTF.

This chain links TRBV9 with TRBJ2-2, with a tentative D call TRBD1 (5 bases). The V and J ends lost 6 bases and 0 bases respectively, with 12 bases between them. The V gene's germline CDR1 is SGDLS and CDR2 YYNGEE. The CDR3 contains 15 residues. The CDR3 is CASMEGASNTGELFF. In nucleotides, the CDR3 is TGTGCCAGCATGGAAGGGGCCTCGAACACCGGGGAGCTGTTTTTT. Filled out from reference TRBV9 and TRBJ2-2, the complete variable domain reads DSGVTQTPKHLITATGQRVTLRCSPRSGDLSVYWYQQSLDQGLQFLIQYYNGEERAKGNILERFSAQQFPDLHSELNLSSLELGDSALYFCASMEGASNTGELFFGEGSRLTVL.

J is TRBJ2-1 and V is TRBV6-1; D not resolved. Germline loops: CDR1 MNHNS, CDR2 SASEGT. The germline V and J ends were trimmed by 0 bases and 5 bases, with 5 bases remaining between them. The CDR3 is 13 residues long. The CDR3 sequence is CASSEARDNEQFF. The CDR3 DNA follows: TGTGCCAGCAGTGAAGCCCGGGACAATGAGCAGTTCTTC.

The chain joins TRBV5-1 to TRBJ1-1, with 8 bases aligning to TRBD1. V dropped 2 bases and J dropped 7; count of bases not matched to a gene: 7. Germline V lookup: CDR1 SGHRS, CDR2 YFSETQ. The CDR3 is 14 residues long. CDR3 region: CASSFAGGYGEAFF. CDR3 DNA: TGCGCCAGCAGCTTTGCAGGGGGCTACGGTGAAGCTTTCTTT.

The chain links TRBV7-8 to TRBJ1-1; D gene uncertain. V lost 6 bases to trimming and J lost 0 bases, with 14 bases between them. The CDR3 contains 15 residues. CDR1 and CDR2 (germline): SGHVS, FQNEAQ. CDR3: CASSTTQVLNTEAFF. The CDR3 region has the DNA TGTGCCAGCAGTACAACCCAGGTCTTGAACACTGAAGCTTTCTTT.

The chain employs TRBV2 and TRBJ2-5; possible D gene TRBD1, 5 bases. The germline V and J ends were trimmed by 10 bases and 5 bases, with 11 bases remaining between them. Germline values: CDR1 SNHLY, CDR2 FYNNEI. The CDR3 consists of 11 residues. CDR3 in amino acids: CAIQGEETQYF. In DNA, the CDR3 is TGTGCCATCCAGGGTGAGGAGACCCAGTACTTC.

This chain links TRBV9 with TRBJ2-7; possible D gene TRBD2, 7 bases. Germline V gene sequence: CDR1 SGDLS, CDR2 YYNGEE. There are 14 residues in the CDR3. V lost 3 bases and J 3 bases, leaving 13 bases between the germline ends. CDR3 DNA sequence: TGTGCCAGCAGCGCACAGGGAGGGGACTACGAGCAGTACTTC. Translated, it gives CASSAQGGDYEQYF.

This clone has just one count. The chain has TRBV19 and TRBJ1-1, with D uncertain. The CDR3 is 11 amino acids. Germline-derived CDR1 and CDR2 are LNHDA and SQIVND (reference sequence). V lost 8 bases and J 7 bases, leaving 11 bases between the germline ends. The CDR3 DNA reads TGTGCCAGTCGCTTGTCGGGTGAAGCTTTCTTT. The encoded protein is CASRLSGEAFF.

The V call is TRBV18, the J call TRBJ2-5; 8 bases are a match to TRBD2. This CDR3 has 13 residues. Germline loops: CDR1 KGHSH, CDR2 LQKENI. Unmatched junction bases numbered 0, after V lost 3 bases and J lost 3 bases. CDR3 sequence (DNA): TGTGCCAGCTCACCGGGACTAGAAGAGACCCAGTACTTC. It yields the protein CASSPGLEETQYF.

The rearrangement joins TRBV10-3 to TRBJ2-5, with D maybe TRBD2 (7 bases). Germline V CDR1 and CDR2: ENHRY, SYGVKD. This CDR3 is 13 amino acids long. Trimming removed 6 bases from V and 5 bases from J, with 13 bases in between. The CDR3 protein is CAIRLGGEETQYF. CDR3 sequence (DNA): TGTGCCATCAGATTAGGGGGGGAGGAGACCCAGTACTTC.

This clone was seen a few times. The chain has TRBV7-2 and TRBJ2-6, with a tentative D call TRBD1 (5 bases). Germline V gene data show CDR1 as SGHTA and CDR2 as FQGNSA. The CDR3 loop spans 15 amino acids. Deletions cut 4 bases from V and 0 bases from J, with 7 bases between. The CDR3 nucleotides are TGTGCCAGCAGCTGGGGCTTCTCTGGGGCCAACGTCCTGACTTTC. The encoded protein is CASSWGFSGANVLTF.

The sample holds a few counts of this clone. The chain is built from TRBV3-1 (or the pseudogene TRBV3-2) and TRBJ1-4, with D hard to call. Trimming pared 0 bases from V and 1 base from J, leaving 9 bases between. CDR3 length equals 16 residues. The V gene's germline CDR1 is LGHDT and CDR2 YNNKEL (reference sequence). The CDR3 coding sequence is TGTGCCAGCAGCCAAGATCTAGGAGTAACTAATGAAAAACTGTTTTTT. Its protein is CASSQDLGVTNEKLFF.

CDR3: CASSRAGNSYEQYF. CDR3 in DNA: TGCGCCAGCAGCCGGGCGGGGAACTCCTACGAGCAGTACTTC. This sequence joins TRBV4-1 and TRBJ2-7; weak D call: TRBD2 (6 bases). The V gene's germline CDR1 is MGHRA and CDR2 YSYEKL. Trimming cost V 4 bases and J 0 bases, with 10 bases left between them. The CDR3 is 14 residues long.

The chain is built from TRBV7-3 and TRBJ1-1; a possible D gene is TRBD1 (6 bases). Germline V CDR1 and CDR2: SGHTA, FQGTGA. CDR3 length: 14 residues. V lost 6 bases to trimming and J lost 0 bases, with 11 bases between them. Here the CDR3 DNA reads TGTGCCAGCAGACAGGGACACATGAACACTGAAGCTTTCTTT. This codes for CASRQGHMNTEAFF.

DNA of the CDR3: TGTGCCAGTAGGAAGCTAGCGGGGGGCACAGATACGCAGTATTTT. The encoded protein is CASRKLAGGTDTQYF. The chain has TRBV19 and TRBJ2-3; 10 nucleotides line up with TRBD2. V dropped 6 bases and J dropped 1; count of bases not matched to a gene: 4. The CDR3 is 15 residues long. Germline-derived CDR1 and CDR2 are LNHDA and SQIVND (reference sequence).

The chain is built from TRBV18 and TRBJ1-2, with a weak D call TRBD1 (6 bases). This CDR3 spans 15 amino acids. V was trimmed by 0 bases and J by 5 bases, leaving 13 bases between them. Germline values: CDR1 KGHSH, CDR2 LQKENI. This CDR3 reads CASSPPGRGGYGYTF. Here the CDR3 DNA reads TGTGCCAGCTCACCACCCGGCAGGGGCGGGTATGGCTACACCTTC.

The rearrangement uses TRBV6-6 and TRBJ2-7; 10 positions match TRBD2. The CDR3 sequence is 14 residues long. V was clipped by 8 bases and J by 5 bases; unmatched bases: 9. Germline-derived CDR1 and CDR2 are MNHNY and SVGAGI (reference sequence). The CDR3 nucleotides are TGTGCCAGCCGACTACTAGCGGGAATCGACGAGCAGTACTTC. It is translated as CASRLLAGIDEQYF.

CDR3 nucleotide sequence: TGTGCCAGCTCACCCTCCGGTCCTAGCGGGAACTACAATGAGCAGTTCTTC. This encodes CASSPSGPSGNYNEQFF. The chain employs TRBV18 and TRBJ2-1; 9 positions agree with TRBD2. CDR1 is KGHSH, CDR2 LQKENI, per germline. V was pared by 3 bases and J by 3 bases, with 9 bases of the junction left unmatched. The CDR3 has 17 amino acids.

The chain employs TRBV21-1 and TRBJ2-3; the table's D call TRBD2 went unverified against the DNA. TRBV21-1 is listed as a pseudogene. This CDR3 has 14 residues. The CDR3 sequence: CASSQDSFTDTQYF. As DNA, the CDR3 is TGTGCCAGCAGCCAGGACTCCTTCACAGATACGCAGTATTTT.

V is TRBV11-2 and J is TRBJ1-3; D call uncertain. CDR1 and CDR2 (germline): SGHAT, FQNNGV. With 1 base removed from V and 2 bases from J, the gap between germline ends came to 12 bases. The CDR3 consists of 16 residues. CDR3 sequence reads: CASSLGSGSTGNTIYF. The CDR3 coding sequence is TGTGCCAGCAGCTTAGGCTCTGGCTCCACTGGAAACACCATATATTTT.

The V call is TRBV2, the J call TRBJ2-3, with TRBD2 identical over 12 bases. V dropped 2 bases and J dropped 8; count of bases not matched to a gene: 11. There are 17 residues in the CDR3. Germline CDR1 and CDR2: SNHLY and FYNNEI. The CDR3 sequence is CASSEKPSSGRASTQYF. In DNA form, the CDR3 reads TGTGCCAGCAGTGAAAAGCCCTCTAGCGGGAGGGCCTCTACGCAGTATTTT.

The V call is TRBV6-5, the J call TRBJ2-7; TRBD1 agrees at 8 bases. V was clipped by 0 bases and J by 6 bases; unmatched bases: 1. The CDR3 is made up of 13 amino acids. The V gene's germline CDR1 is MNHEY and CDR2 SVGAGI. DNA of the CDR3: TGTGCCAGCAGTTACTCTCAGGGGGCCGAGCAGTACTTC. Residues: CASSYSQGAEQYF.

J is TRBJ2-3 and V is TRBV7-3, with a possible D match to TRBD2 (6 bases). The CDR3 totals 13 residues. V was pared by 2 bases and J by 7 bases, with 10 bases between. The germline V gene encodes CDR1 SGHTA and CDR2 FQGTGA. The CDR3 sequence: CASSLVGGNTQYF. For the CDR3, the DNA is TGTGCCAGCAGCTTAGTGGGGGGTAATACGCAGTATTTT. Drawing the rest from reference TRBV7-3 and TRBJ2-3, the complete variable domain is GAGVSQTPSNKVTEKGKYVELRCDPISGHTALYWYRQSLGQGPEFLIYFQGTGAADDSGLPNDRFFAVRPEGSVSTLKIQRTERGDSAVYLCASSLVGGNTQYFGPGTRLTVL.

V gene TRBV5-4 combines with J gene TRBJ2-5, with D perhaps matching TRBD1 (7 bases). CDR3 size: 16 residues. Germline-derived CDR1 and CDR2 are SGHNT and YYREEE (reference sequence). V was pared by 0 bases and J by 5 bases, with 17 bases between. The CDR3 DNA reads as TGTGCCAGCAGCTTGGGGACAGGAGGGGTGAAGGAGACCCAGTACTTC. This translates into CASSLGTGGVKETQYF.

The chain has TRBV3-1 (or the pseudogene TRBV3-2) and TRBJ2-2; possibly TRBD1 for D (6 bases). The CDR3 runs 16 residues. Trimming left V 1 base short and J 5 bases short, with 14 bases between. The germline CDR1 and CDR2 sequences are LGHDT and YNNKEL (reference sequence). CDR3 loop: CASSQGWSGDTGELFF. The DNA of the CDR3 is TGTGCCAGCAGCCAAGGGTGGTCAGGGGATACCGGGGAGCTGTTTTTT.

This sequence joins TRBV4-1 and TRBJ2-1; the D gene is possibly TRBD1 (6 bases). The CDR3 covers 16 residues. Looked up from germline, CDR1 is MGHRA and CDR2 is YSYEKL. V dropped 4 bases and J dropped 3 bases, with 16 bases sitting between them. This chain's CDR3 is CASSLPGNRVYNEQFF. In nucleotides, the CDR3 is TGCGCCAGCAGCCTCCCCGGGAACAGGGTCTACAATGAGCAGTTCTTC.

This sequence joins TRBV3-1 (or the pseudogene TRBV3-2) and TRBJ2-7, with D possibly TRBD2 on 6 matching bases. Trimming removed 1 base from V and 1 base from J, with 11 bases in between. This CDR3 spans 15 amino acids. CDR1 and CDR2 (germline): LGHDT, YNNKEL (reference sequence). The CDR3 DNA sequence: TGTGCCAGCAGCCAAGCGGGGCGGGGATCCTACGAGCAGTACTTC. Translation: CASSQAGRGSYEQYF.